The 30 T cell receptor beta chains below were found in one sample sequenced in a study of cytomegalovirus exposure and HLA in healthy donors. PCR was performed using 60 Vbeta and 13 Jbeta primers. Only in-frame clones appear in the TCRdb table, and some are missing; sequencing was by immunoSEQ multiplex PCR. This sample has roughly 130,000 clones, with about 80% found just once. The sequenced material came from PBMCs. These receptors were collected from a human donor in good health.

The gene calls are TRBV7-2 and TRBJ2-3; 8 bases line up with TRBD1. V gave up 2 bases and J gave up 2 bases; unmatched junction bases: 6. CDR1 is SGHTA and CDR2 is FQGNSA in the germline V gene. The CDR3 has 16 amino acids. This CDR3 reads CASSLQDRGVTDTQYF. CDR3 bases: TGTGCCAGCAGCTTACAAGACAGGGGAGTCACAGATACGCAGTATTTT.

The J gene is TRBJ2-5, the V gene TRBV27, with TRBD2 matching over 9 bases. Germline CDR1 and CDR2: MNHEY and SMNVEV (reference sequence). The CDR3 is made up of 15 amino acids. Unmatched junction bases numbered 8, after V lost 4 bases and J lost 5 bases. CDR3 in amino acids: CASSWAGGLLETQYF. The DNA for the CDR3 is TGTGCCAGCAGTTGGGCGGGGGGGTTATTGGAGACCCAGTACTTC.

The CDR3 loop reads CASSLGQGTDTQYF. CDR3 bases: TGTGCCAGCAGCTTGGGGCAGGGCACAGATACGCAGTATTTT. The chain carries TRBV11-3 and TRBJ2-3, with D maybe TRBD1 (5 bases). CDR1 SGHNT and CDR2 YENEEA come from the germline V gene. V was shortened by 3 bases and J by 1 base, with 8 bases between the two germline ends. This CDR3 comprises 14 residues.

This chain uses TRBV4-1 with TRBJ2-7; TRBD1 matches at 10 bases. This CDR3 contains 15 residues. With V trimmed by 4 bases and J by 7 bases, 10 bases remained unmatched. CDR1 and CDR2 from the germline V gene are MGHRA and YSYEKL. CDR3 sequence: CASSPNPGTGVEQYF. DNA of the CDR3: TGCGCCAGCAGCCCCAACCCCGGGACAGGGGTTGAGCAGTACTTC.

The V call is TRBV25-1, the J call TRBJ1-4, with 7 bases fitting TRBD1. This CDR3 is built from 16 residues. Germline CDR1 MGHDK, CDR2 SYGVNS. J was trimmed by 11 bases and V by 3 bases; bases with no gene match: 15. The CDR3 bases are TGTGCCAGCAGTGACGAAGGAGGGGGCGAGGTGCGGAAACTGTTTTTT. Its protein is CASSDEGGGEVRKLFF.

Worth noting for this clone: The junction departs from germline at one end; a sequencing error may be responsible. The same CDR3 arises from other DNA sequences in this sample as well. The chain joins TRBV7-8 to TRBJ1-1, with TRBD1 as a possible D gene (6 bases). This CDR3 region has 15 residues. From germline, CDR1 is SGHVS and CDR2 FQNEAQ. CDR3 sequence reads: CASSLVQGPNTEAFF. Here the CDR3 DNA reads TGTGCTAGCAGCTTAGTACAGGGACCGAACACTGAAGCTTTCTTT.

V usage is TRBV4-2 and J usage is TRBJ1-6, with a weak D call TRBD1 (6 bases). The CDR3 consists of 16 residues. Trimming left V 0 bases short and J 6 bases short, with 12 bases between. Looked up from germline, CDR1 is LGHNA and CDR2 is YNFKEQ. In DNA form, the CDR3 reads TGTGCCAGCAGCCAAGAGGTGGGACAAGGTAATTCACCCCTCCACTTT. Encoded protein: CASSQEVGQGNSPLHF.

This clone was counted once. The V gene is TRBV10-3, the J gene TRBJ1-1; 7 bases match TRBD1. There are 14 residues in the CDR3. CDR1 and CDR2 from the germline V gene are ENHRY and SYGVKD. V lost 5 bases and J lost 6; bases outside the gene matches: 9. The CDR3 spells CAISRQGVQPEAFF. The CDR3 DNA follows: TGTGCCATCAGTCGACAGGGTGTCCAACCTGAAGCTTTCTTT.

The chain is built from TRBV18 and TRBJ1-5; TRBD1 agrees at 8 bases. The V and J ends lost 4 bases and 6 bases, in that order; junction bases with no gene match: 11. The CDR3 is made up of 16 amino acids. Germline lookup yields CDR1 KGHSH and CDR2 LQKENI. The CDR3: CASSRTTGEDGQPQHF. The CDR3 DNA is TGTGCCAGCTCACGTACGACAGGGGAGGATGGTCAGCCCCAGCATTTT.

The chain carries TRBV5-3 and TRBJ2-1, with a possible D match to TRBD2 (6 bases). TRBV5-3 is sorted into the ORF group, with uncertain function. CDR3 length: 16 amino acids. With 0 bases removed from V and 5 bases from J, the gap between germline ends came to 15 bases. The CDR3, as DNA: TGTGCCAGAAGCTTGGGGCGGGACCTCAAAAACAATGAGCAGTTCTTC. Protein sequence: CARSLGRDLKNNEQFF.

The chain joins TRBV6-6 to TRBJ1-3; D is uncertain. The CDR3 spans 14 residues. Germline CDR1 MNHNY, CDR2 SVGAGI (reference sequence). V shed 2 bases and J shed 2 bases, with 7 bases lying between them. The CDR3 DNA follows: TGTGCCAGCAGTTACCCCCGTCCTGGAAACACCATATATTTT. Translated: CASSYPRPGNTIYF.

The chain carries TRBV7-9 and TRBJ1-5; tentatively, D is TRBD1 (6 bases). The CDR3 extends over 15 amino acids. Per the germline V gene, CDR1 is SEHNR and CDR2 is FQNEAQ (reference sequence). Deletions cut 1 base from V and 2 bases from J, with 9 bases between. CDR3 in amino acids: CASSLGSGGNQPQHF. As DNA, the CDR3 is TGTGCCAGCAGCTTAGGGTCAGGGGGCAATCAGCCCCAGCATTTT.

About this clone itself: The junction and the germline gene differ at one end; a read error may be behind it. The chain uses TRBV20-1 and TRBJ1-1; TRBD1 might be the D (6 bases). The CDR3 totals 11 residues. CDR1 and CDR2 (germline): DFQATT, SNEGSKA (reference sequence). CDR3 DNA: TGTACCACAGGGAAGAACACTGAAGCTTTCTTT. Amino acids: CTTGKNTEAFF.

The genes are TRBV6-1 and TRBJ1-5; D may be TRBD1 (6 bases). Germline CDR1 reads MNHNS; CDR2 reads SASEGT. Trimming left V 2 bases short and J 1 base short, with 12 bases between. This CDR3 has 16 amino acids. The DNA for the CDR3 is TGTGCCAGCAGTGAACGGGCAGGGGTAAGCAATCAGCCCCAGCATTTT. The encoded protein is CASSERAGVSNQPQHF.

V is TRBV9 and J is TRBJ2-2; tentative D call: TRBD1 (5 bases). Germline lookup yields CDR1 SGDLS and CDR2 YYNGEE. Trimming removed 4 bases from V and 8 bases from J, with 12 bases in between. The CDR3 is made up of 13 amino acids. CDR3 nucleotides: TGTGCCAGCAGCCCTCCTGGGGCGGGGGAGCTGTTTTTT. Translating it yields CASSPPGAGELFF.

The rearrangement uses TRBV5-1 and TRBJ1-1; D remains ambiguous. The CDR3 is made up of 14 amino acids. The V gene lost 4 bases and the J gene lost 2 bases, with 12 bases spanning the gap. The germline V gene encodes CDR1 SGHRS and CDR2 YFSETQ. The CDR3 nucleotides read TGCGCCAGCAGCCAAAGTACACAAAACACTGAAGCTTTCTTT. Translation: CASSQSTQNTEAFF.

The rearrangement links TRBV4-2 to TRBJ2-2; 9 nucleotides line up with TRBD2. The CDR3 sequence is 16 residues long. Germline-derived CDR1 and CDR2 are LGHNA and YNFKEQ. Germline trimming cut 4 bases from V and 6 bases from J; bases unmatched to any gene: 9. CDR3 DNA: TGTGCCAGCAGCCCCCGCGGGGGGGCCGACTCCGGGGAGCTGTTTTTT. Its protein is CASSPRGGADSGELFF.

CDR3 nucleotides: TGCGCCAGCAGCTTGTTGGCTAGCGGGGAGTTAAATGAGCAGTTCTTC. This encodes CASSLLASGELNEQFF. The chain carries TRBV5-1 and TRBJ2-1, with 9 bases fitting TRBD2. The CDR3 contains 16 residues. CDR1 is SGHRS and CDR2 is YFSETQ in the germline V gene. Unmatched junction bases numbered 9, after V lost 1 base and J lost 7 bases.

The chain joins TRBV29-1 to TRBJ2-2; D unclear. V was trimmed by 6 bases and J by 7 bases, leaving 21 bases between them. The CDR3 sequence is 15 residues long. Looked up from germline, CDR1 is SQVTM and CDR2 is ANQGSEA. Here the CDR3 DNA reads TGCAGCGTAGTAGGAGACGAAACTGTCGGCGGGGAGCTGTTTTTT. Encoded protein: CSVVGDETVGGELFF.

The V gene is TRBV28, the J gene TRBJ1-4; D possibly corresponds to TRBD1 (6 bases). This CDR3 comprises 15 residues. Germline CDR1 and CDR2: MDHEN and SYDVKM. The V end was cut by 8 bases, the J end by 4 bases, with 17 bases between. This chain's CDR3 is CASRGSGTFNEKLFF. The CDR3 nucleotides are TGTGCCAGCCGCGGATCCGGGACATTTAATGAAAAACTGTTTTTT.

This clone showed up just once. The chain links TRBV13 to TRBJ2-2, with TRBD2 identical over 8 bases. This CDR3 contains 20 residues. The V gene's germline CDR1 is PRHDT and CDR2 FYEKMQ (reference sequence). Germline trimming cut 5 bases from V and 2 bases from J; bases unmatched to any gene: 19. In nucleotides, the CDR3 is TGTGCCAGCAGCCCCCTCGATACTCCAGCGGGGGTTACTAACACCGGGGAGCTGTTTTTT. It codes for CASSPLDTPAGVTNTGELFF.

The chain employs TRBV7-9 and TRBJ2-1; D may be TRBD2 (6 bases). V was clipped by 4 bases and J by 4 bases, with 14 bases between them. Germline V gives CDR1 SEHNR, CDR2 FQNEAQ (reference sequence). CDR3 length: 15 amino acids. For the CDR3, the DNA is TGTGCCAGCAGCTCCGGAGTGGGGGGATACAATGAGCAGTTCTTC. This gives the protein CASSSGVGGYNEQFF.

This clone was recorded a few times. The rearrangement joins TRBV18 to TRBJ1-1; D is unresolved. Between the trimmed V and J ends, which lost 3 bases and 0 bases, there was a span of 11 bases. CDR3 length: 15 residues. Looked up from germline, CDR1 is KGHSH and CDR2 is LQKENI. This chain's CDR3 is CASSPRGRMNTEAFF. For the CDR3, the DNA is TGTGCCAGCTCACCGCGGGGAAGGATGAACACTGAAGCTTTCTTT.

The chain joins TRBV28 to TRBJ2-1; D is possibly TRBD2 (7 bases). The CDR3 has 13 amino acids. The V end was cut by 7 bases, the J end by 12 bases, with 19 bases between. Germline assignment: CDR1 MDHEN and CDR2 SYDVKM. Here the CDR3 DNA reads TGTGCCAGCAAAAGCCGGGGGGCCATTGGGCAGTTCTTC. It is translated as CASKSRGAIGQFF.

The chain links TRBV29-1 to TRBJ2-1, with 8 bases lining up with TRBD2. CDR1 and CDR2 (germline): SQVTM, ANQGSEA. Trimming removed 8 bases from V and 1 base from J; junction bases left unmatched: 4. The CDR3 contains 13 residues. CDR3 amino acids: CSQGGGSYNEQFF. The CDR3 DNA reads TGCAGCCAAGGCGGGGGGTCCTACAATGAGCAGTTCTTC.

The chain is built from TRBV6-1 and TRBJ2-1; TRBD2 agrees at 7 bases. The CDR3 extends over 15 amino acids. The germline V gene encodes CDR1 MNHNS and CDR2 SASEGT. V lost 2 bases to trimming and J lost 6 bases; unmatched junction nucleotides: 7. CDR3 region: CASSERSGAGNEQFF. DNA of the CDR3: TGTGCCAGCAGTGAACGCAGCGGGGCGGGCAATGAGCAGTTCTTC.

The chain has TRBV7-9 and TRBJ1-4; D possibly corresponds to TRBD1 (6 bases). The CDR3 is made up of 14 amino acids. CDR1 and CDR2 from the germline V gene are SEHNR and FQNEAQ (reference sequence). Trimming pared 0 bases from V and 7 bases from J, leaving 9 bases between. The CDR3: CASSLAVTGEKLFF. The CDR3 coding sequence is TGTGCCAGCAGCTTAGCGGTGACAGGTGAAAAACTGTTTTTT.

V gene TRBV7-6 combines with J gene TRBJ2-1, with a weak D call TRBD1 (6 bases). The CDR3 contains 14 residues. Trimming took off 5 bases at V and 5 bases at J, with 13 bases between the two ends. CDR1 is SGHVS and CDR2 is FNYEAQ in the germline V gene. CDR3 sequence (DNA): TGTGCCAGCAGCACGTCGACAGGAGACAATGAGCAGTTCTTC. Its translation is CASSTSTGDNEQFF. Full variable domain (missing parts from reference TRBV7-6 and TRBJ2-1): GAGVSQSPRYKVTKRGQDVALRCDPISGHVSLYWYRQALGQGPEFLTYFNYEAQQDKSGLPNDRFSAERPEGSISTLTIQRTEQRDSAMYRCASSTSTGDNEQFFGPGTRLTVL.

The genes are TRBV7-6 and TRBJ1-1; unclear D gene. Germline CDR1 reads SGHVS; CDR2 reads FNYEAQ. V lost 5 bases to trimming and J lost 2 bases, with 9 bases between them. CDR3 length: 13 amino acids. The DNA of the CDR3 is TGTGCCAGCAGCCGACAAAGAAACACTGAAGCTTTCTTT. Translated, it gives CASSRQRNTEAFF.

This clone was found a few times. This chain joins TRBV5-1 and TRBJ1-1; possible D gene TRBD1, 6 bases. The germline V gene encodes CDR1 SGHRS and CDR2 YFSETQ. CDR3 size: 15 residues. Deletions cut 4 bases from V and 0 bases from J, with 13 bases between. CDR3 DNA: TGCGCCAGCAGCGACCAACAGGGCATGAACACTGAAGCTTTCTTT. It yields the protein CASSDQQGMNTEAFF.